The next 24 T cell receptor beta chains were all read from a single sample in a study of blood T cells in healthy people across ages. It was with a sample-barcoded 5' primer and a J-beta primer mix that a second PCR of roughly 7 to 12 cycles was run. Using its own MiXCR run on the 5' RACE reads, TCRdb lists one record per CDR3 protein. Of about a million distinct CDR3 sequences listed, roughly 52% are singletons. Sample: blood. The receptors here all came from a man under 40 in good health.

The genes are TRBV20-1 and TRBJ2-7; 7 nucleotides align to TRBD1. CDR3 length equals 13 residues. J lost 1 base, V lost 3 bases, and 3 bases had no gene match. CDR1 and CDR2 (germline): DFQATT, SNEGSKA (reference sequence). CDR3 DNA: TGCAGTGCTAGCGGACAGGTATCCTACGAGCAGTACTTC. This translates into CSASGQVSYEQYF.

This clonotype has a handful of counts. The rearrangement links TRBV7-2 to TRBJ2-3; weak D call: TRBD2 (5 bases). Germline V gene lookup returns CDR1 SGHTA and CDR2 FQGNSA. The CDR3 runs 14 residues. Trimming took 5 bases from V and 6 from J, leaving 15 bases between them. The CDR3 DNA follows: TGTGCCAGCAGCAGACGAAACCCGGGGGATACGCAGTATTTT. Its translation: CASSRRNPGDTQYF.

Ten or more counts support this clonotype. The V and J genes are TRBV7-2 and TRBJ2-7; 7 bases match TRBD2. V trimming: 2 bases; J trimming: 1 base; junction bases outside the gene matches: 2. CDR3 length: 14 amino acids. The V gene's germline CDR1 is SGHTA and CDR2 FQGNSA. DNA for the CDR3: TGTGCCAGCAGCTTACTAGCGGTTTCCTACGAGCAGTACTTC. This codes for CASSLLAVSYEQYF.

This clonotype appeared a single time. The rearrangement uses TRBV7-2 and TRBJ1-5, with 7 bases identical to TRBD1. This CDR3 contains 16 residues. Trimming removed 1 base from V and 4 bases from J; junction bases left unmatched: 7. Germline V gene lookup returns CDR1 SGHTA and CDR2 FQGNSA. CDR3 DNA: TGTGCCAGCAGCTTAGATCTGACAGGGCCTAATCAGCCCCAGCATTTT. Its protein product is CASSLDLTGPNQPQHF.

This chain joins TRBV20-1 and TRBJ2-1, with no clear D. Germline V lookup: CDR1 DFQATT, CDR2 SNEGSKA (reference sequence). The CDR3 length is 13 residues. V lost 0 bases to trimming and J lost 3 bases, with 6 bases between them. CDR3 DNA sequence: TGCAGTGCTAGAGAGGCTAGCTACAATGAGCAGTTCTTC. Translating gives CSAREASYNEQFF.

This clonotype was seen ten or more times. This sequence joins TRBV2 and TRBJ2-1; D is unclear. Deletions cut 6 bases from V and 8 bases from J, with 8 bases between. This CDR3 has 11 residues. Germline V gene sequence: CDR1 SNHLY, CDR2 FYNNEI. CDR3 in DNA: TGTGCCAGCAGCCTGGGGTATGAGCAGTTCTTC. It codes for CASSLGYEQFF.

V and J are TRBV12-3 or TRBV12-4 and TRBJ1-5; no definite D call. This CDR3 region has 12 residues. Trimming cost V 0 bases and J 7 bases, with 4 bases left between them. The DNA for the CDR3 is TGTGCCAGCAGTTTAGCCCACCAGCCCCAGCATTTT. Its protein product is CASSLAHQPQHF.

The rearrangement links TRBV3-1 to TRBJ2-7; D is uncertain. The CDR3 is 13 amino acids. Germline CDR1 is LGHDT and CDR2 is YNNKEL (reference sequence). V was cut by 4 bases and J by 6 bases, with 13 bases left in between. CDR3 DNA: TGTGCCAGCAGCCCCCACACGAGTGGCGAGCAGTACTTC. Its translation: CASSPHTSGEQYF.

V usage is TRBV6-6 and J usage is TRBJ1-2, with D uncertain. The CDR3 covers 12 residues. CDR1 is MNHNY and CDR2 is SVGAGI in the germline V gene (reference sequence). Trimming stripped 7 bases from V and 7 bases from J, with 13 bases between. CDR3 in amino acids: CASTLDPSGYTF. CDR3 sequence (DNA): TGTGCCAGCACCCTCGACCCGTCTGGCTACACCTTC.

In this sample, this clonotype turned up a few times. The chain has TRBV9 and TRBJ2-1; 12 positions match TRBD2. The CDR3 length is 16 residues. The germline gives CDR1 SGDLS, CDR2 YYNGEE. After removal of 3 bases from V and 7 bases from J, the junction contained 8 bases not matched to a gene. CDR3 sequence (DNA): TGTGCCAGCAGCGCCGGGACTAGCGGGCCCGAAAATGAGCAGTTCTTC. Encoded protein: CASSAGTSGPENEQFF.

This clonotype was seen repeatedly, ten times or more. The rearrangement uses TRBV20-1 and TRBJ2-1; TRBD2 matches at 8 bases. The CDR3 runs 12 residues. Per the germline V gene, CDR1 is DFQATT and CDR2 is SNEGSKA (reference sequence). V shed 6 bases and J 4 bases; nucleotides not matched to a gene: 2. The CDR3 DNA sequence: TGCAGTGCCCAGCGGGGGTACAATGAGCAGTTCTTC. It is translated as CSAQRGYNEQFF.

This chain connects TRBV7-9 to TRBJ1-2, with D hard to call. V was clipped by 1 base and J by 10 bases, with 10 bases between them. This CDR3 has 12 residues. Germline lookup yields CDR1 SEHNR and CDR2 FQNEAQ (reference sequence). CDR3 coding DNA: TGTGCCAGCAGCTTAGGCATCACAGCCTACACCTTC. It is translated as CASSLGITAYTF.

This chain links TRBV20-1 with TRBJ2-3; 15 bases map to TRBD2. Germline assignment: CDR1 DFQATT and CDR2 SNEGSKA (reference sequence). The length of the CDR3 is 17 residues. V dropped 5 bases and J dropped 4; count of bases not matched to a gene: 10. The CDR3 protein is CSAGGLAGGSFPDTQYF. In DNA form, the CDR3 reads TGCAGTGCTGGGGGACTAGCGGGGGGCTCGTTCCCAGATACGCAGTATTTT.

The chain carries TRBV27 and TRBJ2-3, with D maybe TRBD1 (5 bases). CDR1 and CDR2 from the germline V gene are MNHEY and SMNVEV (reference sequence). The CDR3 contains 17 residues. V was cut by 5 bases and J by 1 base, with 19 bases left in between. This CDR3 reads CASSNALAWGGTDTQYF. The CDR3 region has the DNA TGTGCCAGCAGTAACGCCCTTGCTTGGGGCGGCACAGATACGCAGTATTTT.

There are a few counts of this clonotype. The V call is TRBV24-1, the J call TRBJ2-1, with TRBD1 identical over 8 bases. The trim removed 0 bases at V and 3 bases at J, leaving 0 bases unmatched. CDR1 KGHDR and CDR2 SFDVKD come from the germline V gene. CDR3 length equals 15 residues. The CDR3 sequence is CATSDLGQGYNEQFF. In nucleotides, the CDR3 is TGTGCCACCAGTGATTTGGGACAGGGCTACAATGAGCAGTTCTTC.

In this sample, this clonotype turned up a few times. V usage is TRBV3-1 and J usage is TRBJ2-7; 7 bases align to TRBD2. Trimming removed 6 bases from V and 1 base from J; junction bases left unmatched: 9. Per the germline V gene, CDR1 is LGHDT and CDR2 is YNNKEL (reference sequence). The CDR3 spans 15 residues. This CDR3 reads CASSAVGSGSYEQYF. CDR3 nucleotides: TGTGCCAGCAGTGCCGTGGGTAGCGGGTCCTACGAGCAGTACTTC.

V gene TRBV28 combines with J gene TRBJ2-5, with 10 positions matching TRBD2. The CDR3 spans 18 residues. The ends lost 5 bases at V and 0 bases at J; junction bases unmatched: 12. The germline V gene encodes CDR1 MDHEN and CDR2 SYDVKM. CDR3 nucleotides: TGTGCCAGCAGTCTCCCCGGGACTAGCGCCTCAAACCAAGAGACCCAGTACTTC. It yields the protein CASSLPGTSASNQETQYF.

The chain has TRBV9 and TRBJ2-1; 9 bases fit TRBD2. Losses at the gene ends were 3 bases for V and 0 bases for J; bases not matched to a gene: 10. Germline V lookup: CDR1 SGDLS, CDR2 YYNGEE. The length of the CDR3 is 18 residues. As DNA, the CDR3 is TGTGCCAGCAGCGGCGGGGGATATAGCGGGGGCTCCTACAATGAGCAGTTCTTC. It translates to CASSGGGYSGGSYNEQFF.

DNA for the CDR3: TGTGCCAGCAGTCGGACAGGTCGGGTGTCCTACAATGAGCAGTTCTTC. The encoded protein is CASSRTGRVSYNEQFF. This chain links TRBV6-5 with TRBJ2-1; 7 bases align to TRBD1. In germline, CDR1 is MNHEY, CDR2 SVGAGI. The trim removed 5 bases at V and 1 base at J, leaving 8 bases unmatched. The CDR3 runs to 16 residues.

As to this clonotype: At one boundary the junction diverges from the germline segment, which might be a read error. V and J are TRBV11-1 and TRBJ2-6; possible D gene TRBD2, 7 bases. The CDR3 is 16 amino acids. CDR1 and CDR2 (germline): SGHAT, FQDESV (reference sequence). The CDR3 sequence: CASSVRGASGANVQTF. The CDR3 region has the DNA TGTGCCAGCAGTGTACGGGGGGCCTCTGGGGCCAACGTCCAGACTTTC. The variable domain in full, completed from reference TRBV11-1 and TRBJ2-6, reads EAEVAQSPRYKITEKSQAVAFWCDPISGHATLYWYRQILGQGPELLVQFQDESVVDDSQLPKDRFSAERLKGVDSTLKIQPAELGDSAMYLCASSVRGASGANVQTFGAGSRLTVL.

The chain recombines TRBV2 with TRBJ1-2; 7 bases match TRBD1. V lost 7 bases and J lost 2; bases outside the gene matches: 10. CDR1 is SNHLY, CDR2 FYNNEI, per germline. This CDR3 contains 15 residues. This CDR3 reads CASTLLADRNYGYTF. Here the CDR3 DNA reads TGTGCCAGCACCTTGTTAGCGGACAGGAACTATGGCTACACCTTC.

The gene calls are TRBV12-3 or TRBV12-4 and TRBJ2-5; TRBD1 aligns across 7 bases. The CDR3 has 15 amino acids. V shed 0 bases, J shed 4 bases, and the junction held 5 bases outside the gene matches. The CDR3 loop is CASSLARGQSETQYF. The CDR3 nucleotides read TGTGCCAGCAGTTTAGCCAGGGGACAGTCAGAGACCCAGTACTTC.

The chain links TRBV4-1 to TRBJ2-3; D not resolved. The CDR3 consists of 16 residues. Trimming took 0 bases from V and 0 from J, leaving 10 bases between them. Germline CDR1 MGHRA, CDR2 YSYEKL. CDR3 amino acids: CASSQEPPRSTDTQYF. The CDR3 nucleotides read TGCGCCAGCAGCCAAGAGCCCCCTCGGAGCACAGATACGCAGTATTTT.

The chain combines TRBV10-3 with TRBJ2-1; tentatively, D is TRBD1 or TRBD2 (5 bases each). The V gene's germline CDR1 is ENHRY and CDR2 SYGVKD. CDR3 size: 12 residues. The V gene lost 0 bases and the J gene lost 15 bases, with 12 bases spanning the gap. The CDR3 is CAISESRDVTFF. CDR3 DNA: TGTGCCATCAGTGAGTCTAGGGACGTGACGTTCTTC.